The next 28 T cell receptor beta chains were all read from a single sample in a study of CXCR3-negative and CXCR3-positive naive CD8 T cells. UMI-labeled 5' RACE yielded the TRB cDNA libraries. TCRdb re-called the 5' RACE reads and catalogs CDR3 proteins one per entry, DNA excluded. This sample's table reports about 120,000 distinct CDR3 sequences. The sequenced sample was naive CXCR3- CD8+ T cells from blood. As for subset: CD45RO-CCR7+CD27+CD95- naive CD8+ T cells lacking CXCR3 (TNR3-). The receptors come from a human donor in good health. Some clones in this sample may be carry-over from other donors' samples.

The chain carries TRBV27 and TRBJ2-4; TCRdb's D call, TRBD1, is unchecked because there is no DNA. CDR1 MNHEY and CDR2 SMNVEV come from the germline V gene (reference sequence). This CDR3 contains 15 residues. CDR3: CASCSVGGRPDIQYF.

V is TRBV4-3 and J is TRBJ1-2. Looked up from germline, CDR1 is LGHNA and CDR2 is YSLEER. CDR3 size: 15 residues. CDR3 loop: CASSQDRGWIYGYTF.

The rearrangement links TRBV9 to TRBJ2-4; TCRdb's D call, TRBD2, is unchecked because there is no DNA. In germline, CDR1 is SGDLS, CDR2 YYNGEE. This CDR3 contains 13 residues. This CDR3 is CASSEIAGGDQYF.

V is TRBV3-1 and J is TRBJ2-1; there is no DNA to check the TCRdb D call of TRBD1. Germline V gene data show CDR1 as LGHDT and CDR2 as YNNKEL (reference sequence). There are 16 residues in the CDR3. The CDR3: CASSRNSRGAYNEQFF.

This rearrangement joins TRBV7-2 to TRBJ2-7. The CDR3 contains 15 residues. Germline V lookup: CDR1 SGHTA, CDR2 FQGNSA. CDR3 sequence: CASSPQLRSSYEQYF.

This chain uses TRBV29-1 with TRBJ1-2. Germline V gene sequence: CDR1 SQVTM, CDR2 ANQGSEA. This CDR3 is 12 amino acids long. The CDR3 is CSGNDVRHGYTF.

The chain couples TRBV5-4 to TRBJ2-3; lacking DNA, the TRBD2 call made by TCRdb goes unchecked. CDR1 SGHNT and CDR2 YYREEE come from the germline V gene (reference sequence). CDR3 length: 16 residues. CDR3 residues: CASSLQGVGHTDTQYF. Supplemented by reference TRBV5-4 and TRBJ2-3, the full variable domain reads ETGVTQSPTHLIKTRGQQVTLRCSSQSGHNTVSWYQQALGQGPQFIFQYYREEENGRGNFPPRFSGLQFPNYSSELNVNALELDDSALYLCASSLQGVGHTDTQYFGPGTRLTVL.

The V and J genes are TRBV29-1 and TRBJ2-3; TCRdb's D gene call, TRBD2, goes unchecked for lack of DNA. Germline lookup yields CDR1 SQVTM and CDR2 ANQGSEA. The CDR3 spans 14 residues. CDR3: CSDRTSGSTDTQYF.

The CDR3 spells CASSYTGDVRAPLHF. V and J are TRBV7-9 and TRBJ1-6; TCRdb designates TRBD1, a call that cannot be tested without DNA. The CDR3 loop spans 15 amino acids. Looked up from germline, CDR1 is SEHNR and CDR2 is FQNEAQ (reference sequence).

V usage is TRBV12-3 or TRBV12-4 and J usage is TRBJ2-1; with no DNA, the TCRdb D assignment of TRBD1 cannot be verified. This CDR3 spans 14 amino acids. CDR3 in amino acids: CASTPGGTYNEQFF.

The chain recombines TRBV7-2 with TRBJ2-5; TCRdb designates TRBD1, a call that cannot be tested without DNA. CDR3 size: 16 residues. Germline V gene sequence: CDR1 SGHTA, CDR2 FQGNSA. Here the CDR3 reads CASSYWTGLREETQYF.

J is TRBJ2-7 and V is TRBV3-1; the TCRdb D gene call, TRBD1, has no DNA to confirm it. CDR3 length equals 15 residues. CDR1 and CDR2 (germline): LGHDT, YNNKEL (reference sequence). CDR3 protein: CASSQQPGVSYEQYF.

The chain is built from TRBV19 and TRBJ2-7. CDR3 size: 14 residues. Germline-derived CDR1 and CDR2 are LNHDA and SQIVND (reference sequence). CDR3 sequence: CATRSDTSSYEQYF.

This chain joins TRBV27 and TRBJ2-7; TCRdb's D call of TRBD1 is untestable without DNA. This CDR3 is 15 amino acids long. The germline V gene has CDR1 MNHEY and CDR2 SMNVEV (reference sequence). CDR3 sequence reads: CASSLGGGAGNEQYF.

The CDR3 region is CASSQLGAYEQYF. V and J are TRBV7-9 and TRBJ2-7; TCRdb returns TRBD1, unconfirmable since there is no DNA. There are 13 residues in the CDR3. The germline V gene has CDR1 SEHNR and CDR2 FQNEAQ (reference sequence).

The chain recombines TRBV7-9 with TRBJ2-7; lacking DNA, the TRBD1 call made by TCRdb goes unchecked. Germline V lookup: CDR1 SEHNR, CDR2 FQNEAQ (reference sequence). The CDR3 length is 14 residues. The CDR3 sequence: CASSRDRSVWLQYF.

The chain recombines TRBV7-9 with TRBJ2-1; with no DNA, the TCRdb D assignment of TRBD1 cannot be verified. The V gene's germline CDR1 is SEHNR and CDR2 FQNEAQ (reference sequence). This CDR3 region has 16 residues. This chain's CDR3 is CASSLTLGPGYNEQFF.

CDR3 in amino acids: CASSPSSGELFF. The chain links TRBV12-3 or TRBV12-4 to TRBJ2-2. The CDR3 sequence is 12 residues long.

CDR3 loop: CASSSPGEEETQYF. The chain combines TRBV28 with TRBJ2-5; TCRdb's D call of TRBD1 is untestable without DNA. Germline CDR1 is MDHEN and CDR2 is SYDVKM. This CDR3 spans 14 amino acids.

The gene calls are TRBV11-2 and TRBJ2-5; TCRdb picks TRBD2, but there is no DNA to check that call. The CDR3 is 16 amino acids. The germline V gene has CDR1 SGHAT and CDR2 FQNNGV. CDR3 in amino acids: CASSYGTSGVQETQYF. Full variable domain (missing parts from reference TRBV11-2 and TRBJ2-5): EAGVAQSPRYKIIEKRQSVAFWCNPISGHATLYWYQQILGQGPKLLIQFQNNGVVDDSQLPKDRFSAERLKGVDSTLKIQPAKLEDSAVYLCASSYGTSGVQETQYFGPGTRLLVL.

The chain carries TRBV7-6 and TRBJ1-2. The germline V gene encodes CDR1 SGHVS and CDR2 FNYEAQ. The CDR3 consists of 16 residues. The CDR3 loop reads CASSLGLAEPNYGYTF.

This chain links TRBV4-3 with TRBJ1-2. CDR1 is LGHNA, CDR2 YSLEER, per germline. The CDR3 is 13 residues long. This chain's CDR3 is CASSQDLDYGYTF.

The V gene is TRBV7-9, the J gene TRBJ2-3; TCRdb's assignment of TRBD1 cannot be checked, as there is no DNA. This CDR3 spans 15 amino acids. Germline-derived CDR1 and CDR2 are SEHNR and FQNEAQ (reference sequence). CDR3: CASSIETGGTDTQYF. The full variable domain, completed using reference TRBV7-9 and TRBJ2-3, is DTGVSQNPRHKITKRGQNVTFRCDPISEHNRLYWYRQTLGQGPEFLTYFQNEAQLEKSRLLSDRFSAERPKGSFSTLEIQRTEQGDSAMYLCASSIETGGTDTQYFGPGTRLTVL.

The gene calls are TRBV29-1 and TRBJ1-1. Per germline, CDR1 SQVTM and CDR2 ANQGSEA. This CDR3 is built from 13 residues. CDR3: CSVGDGVDTEAFF.

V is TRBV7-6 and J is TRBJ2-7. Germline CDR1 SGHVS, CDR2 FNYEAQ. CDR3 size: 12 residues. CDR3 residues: CASSLPLREQYF.

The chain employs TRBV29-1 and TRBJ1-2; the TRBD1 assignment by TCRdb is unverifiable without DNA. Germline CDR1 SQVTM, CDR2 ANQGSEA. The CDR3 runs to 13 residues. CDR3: CSVEVAGFYGYTF.

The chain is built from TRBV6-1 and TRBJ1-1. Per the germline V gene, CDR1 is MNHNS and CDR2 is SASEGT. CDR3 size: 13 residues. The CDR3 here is CASSEAENTEAFF.

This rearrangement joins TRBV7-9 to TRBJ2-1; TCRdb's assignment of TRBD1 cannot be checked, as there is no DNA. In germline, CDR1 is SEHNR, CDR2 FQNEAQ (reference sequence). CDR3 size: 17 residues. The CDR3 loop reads CASSTSGGDKSYNEQFF.